This T cell receptor beta chain came from a study of blood T cell repertoires in COVID-19. As processed by the authors: Nucleated cell counts were estimated from reference gene primer amplification. TCRdb keeps only in-frame clones here, not all; method: immunoSEQ multiplex PCR. V and J calls and clone size are as listed in that table; D and trimming were resolved from the DNA. The table records under 150,000 clones, 84% of them present only once. Germline V gene data show CDR1 as MNHEY and CDR2 as SVGAGI. V was trimmed by 5 bases and J by 4 bases, leaving 8 bases between them. This CDR3 comprises 12 residues. Donors were grouped by their self-reported clinical history.

The origin of this receptor is a man aged 45-65 years in a cohort exposed to, infected with or recovered from COVID-19 (not recorded which). The chain employs TRBV6-5 and TRBJ1-2, with a possible D match to TRBD1 (5 bases). Material: PBMCs or T cells enriched from blood (not recorded which). This CDR3 reads CASSRTSYGYTF. The CDR3, as DNA: TGTGCCAGCAGTCGGACAAGCTATGGCTACACCTTC.